Included here is one T cell receptor (beta chain) sequence, with context. TCRdb re-called the 5' RACE reads with MiXCR, one entry per CDR3 protein. The sample lists roughly 750,000 distinct CDR3 sequences, 21% occurring once. The data stem from a study of identical twins. The CDR3 is 17 residues long. Germline V gene sequence: CDR1 SEHNR, CDR2 FQNEAQ (reference sequence). J lost 1 base, V lost 5 bases, and 13 bases had no gene match. This sample was shared with a second study, whose subject was T cells expressing NK-cell markers. Per that paper: A range of about 1.0-8% of CD8+ T cells consisted of dominant NKG2C+ clonotypes in several donors.

Sequenced: PBMCs. This chain uses TRBV7-9 with TRBJ2-5; 7 bases fit TRBD2. The receptor's source is a young woman in good health. DNA of the CDR3: TGTGCCAGCAGCAGAGCCTCCGGGGGGATTATCCAAGAGACCCAGTACTTC. Translation gives CASSRASGGIIQETQYF.